This is a list of T cell receptor beta chains from one sample in a study of type 1 regulatory T cells. One entry per CDR3 protein results from TCRdb running MiXCR on the reads. This sample has approximately 77,000 distinct CDR3 sequences, with less than 25% found just once. Their antigens are not known. The sample was cultured type 1 regulatory T (Tr1) cells, either the whole culture or a sorted fraction (not recorded which). The receptors derive from a human donor in good health. The CDR3 runs from the conserved cysteine through the conserved F or W. A D gene is named only where the DNA matches it firmly. A row's size may be missing; if present it is once, few, many or a size class.

.	.	TRBV2	TRBJ1-1	TGTGCCAGCAAGGGCGCAGGGCTCACTGAAGCTTTCTTT	CASKGAGLTEAFF
.	few	TRBV20-1	TRBJ2-5	TGCAGTGCTCATAACAGGGCTGAGACCCAGTACTTC	CSAHNRAETQYF
TRBD2	once	TRBV10-2	TRBJ2-1	TGCGCCAGCAGCCAACTAGCGGGAGGGCCGGGTGAGCAGTTCTTC	CASSQLAGGPGEQFF
.	few	TRBV20-1	TRBJ2-1	TGCAGTGCTAGAGTGTCCAAGGGAAATGAGCAGTTCTTC	CSARVSKGNEQFF
.	.	TRBV7-6	TRBJ1-1	TGTGCCAGCAGCTTGGGGGGTAAGAACACTGAAGCTTTCTTT	CASSLGGKNTEAFF
.	.	TRBV10-3	TRBJ2-5	TGTGCCACGACCGCAGGGGACCAAGAGACCCAGTACTTC	CATTAGDQETQYF
TRBD2	.	TRBV5-6	TRBJ2-1	TGTGCCAGCACCCTTTCTGGTAGCGGGAGTAATGAGCAGTTCTTC	CASTLSGSGSNEQFF
.	.	TRBV6-1	TRBJ1-2	TGTGCCAGCAGCCCGAGTGAGGGCTACACCTTC	CASSPSEGYTF
TRBD2	.	TRBV5-5	TRBJ2-5	TGTGCCAGCAGCGGCGGCGGGGGAGGCTCAGAGACCCAGTACTTC	CASSGGGGGSETQYF
.	few	TRBV7-9	TRBJ2-1	TGTGCCAGCAGCTTTTCGACCCCGTACGATGAGCAGTTCTTC	CASSFSTPYDEQFF
.	.	TRBV19	TRBJ2-1	TGTGCCAGTAGTATACAAGGAGCCCCCAATGAGCAGTTCTTC	CASSIQGAPNEQFF
.	.	TRBV12-3/TRBV12-4	TRBJ1-1	TGTGCCAGCAGTTTACGGGTGAAGTCTGAAGCTTTCTTT	CASSLRVKSEAFF
.	few	TRBV5-8	TRBJ2-7	TGTGCCAGCGCCTCTGCCTATTCCTACGAGCAGTACTTC	CASASAYSYEQYF
TRBD1	.	TRBV25-1	TRBJ2-2	TGTGCCAGCAGTGGGACAGGGATCACCGGGGAGCTGTTTTTT	CASSGTGITGELFF
.	many	TRBV5-1	TRBJ2-1	TGCGCCAGCAGTTTGGGGAGTGCCAATGAGCAGTTCTTC	CASSLGSANEQFF
.	.	TRBV4-2	TRBJ1-2	TGTGCCAGCAGCCAGAGTCCGTATGGCTACACCTTC	CASSQSPYGYTF
TRBD2	.	TRBV7-9	TRBJ2-5	TGTGCCAGCAGCTTAGCGGCGGGAGACGGGGAGACCCAGTACTTC	CASSLAAGDGETQYF
.	.	TRBV2	TRBJ2-2	TGTGCCAGCAGTGGCCAGGGTACGAACACCGGGGAGCTGTTTTTT	CASSGQGTNTGELFF
.	few	TRBV12-3/TRBV12-4	TRBJ2-7	TGTGCCAGCAGCCAGACAGGCTTAACCTACGAGCAGTACTTC	CASSQTGLTYEQYF
.	.	TRBV5-1	TRBJ2-7	TGCGCCAGCAGCTTGGAGACCGGAGCTTCCTACGAGCAGTACTTC	CASSLETGASYEQYF
.	many	TRBV7-2	TRBJ2-5	TGTGCCAGCAGCTATGGACTGGCCCAAGAGACCCAGTACTTC	CASSYGLAQETQYF
.	once	TRBV12-3/TRBV12-4	TRBJ1-1	TGTGCCAGCGGGACCAGGGGTGACACTGAAGCTTTCTTT	CASGTRGDTEAFF
.	.	TRBV20-1	TRBJ2-3	TGCAGTGCTTTTGGAGGGATCACAGATACGCAGTATTTT	CSAFGGITDTQYF
.	.	TRBV10-3	TRBJ2-5	TGTGCCATCAGTGAGTTCAGGGATGAGACCCAGTACTTC	CAISEFRDETQYF
.	.	TRBV5-1	TRBJ2-3	TGCGCCAGTAAGCGAAACCTCACAAGAAACAGATACGCAGTATTT	CASKRNLTRNRYAVF
.	.	TRBV7-2	TRBJ2-2	TGTGCCAGCAGCTTAGGCGCGGACACCGGGGAGCTGTTTTTT	CASSLGADTGELFF
TRBD2	.	TRBV5-1	TRBJ2-3	TGCGCCAGCAGCCGGGAGGGCCCCCCAGATACGCAGTATTTT	CASSREGPPDTQYF
TRBD2	.	TRBV3-1	TRBJ2-2	TGTGCCAGCACCCCGATAGCGGGAGGGAACACCGGGGAGCTGTTTTTT	CASTPIAGGNTGELFF
.	many	TRBV28	TRBJ1-2	TGTGCCAGCAGTTATACCCTCCGACAGGATCGGAACTATGGCTACACCTTC	CASSYTLRQDRNYGYTF
.	.	TRBV5-1	TRBJ2-1	TGCGCCAGCAGCGCTCAGGGCTTTATCGATGAGCAGTTCTTC	CASSAQGFIDEQFF